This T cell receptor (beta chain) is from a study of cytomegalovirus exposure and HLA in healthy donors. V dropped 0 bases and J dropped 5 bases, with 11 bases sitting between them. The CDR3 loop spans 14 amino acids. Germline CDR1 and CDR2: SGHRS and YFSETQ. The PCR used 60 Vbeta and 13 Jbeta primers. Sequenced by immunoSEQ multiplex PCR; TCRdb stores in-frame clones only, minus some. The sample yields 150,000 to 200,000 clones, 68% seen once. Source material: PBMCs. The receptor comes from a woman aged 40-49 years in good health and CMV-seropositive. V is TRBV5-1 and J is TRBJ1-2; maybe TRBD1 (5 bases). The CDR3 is CASSLVAGGYGYTF. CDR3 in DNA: TGCGCCAGCAGCTTGGTCGCGGGGGGGTATGGCTACACCTTC.